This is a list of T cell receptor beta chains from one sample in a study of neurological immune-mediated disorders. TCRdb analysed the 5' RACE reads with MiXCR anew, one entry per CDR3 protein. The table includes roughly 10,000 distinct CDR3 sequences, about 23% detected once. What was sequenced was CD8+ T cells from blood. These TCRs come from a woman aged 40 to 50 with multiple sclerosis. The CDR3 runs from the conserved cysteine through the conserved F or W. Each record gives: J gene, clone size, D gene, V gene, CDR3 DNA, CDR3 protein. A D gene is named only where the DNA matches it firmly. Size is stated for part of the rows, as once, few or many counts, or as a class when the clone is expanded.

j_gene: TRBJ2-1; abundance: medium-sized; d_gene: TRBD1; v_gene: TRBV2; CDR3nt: TGTGCCAGCAGTGATACTACAGGGGCCTACAATGAGCAGTTCTTC; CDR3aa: CASSDTTGAYNEQFF
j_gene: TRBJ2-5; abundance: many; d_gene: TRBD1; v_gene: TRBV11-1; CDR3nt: TGTGCCAGCAGCTACAGGGGGAGGCAAGAGACCCAGTACTTC; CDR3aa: CASSYRGRQETQYF
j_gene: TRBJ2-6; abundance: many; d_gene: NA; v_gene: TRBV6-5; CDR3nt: TGTGCCAGCAGTTACCAGGAATCTGGGGCCAACGTCCTGACTTTC; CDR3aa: CASSYQESGANVLTF
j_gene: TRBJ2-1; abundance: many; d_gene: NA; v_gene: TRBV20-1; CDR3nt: TGCAGTGGCCTAGCGAGATACAATGAGCAGTTCTTC; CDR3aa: CSGLARYNEQFF
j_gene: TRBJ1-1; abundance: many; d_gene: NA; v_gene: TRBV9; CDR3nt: TGTGCCAGCAGCGTATACGAGATGAACACTGAAGCTTTCTTT; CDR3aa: CASSVYEMNTEAFF
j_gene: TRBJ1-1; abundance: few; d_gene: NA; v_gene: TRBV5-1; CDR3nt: TGCGCCAGCAGCTTGGCCGGCAGGTCCATGAACACTGAAGCTTTCTTT; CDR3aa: CASSLAGRSMNTEAFF
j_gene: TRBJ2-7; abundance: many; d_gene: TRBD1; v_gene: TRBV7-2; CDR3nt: TGTGCCAGCAGTCCCCAGGGGGATTACGAGCAGTACTTC; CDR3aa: CASSPQGDYEQYF
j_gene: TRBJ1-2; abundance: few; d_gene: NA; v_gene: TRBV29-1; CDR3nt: TGCAGCGCCCGGACGGGGCACGCCTATGGCTACACCTTC; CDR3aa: CSARTGHAYGYTF
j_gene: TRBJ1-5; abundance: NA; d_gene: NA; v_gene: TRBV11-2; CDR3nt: TGTGCCAGCAGCTTAGGGGGCAGCCCCCAGCCCCAGCATTTT; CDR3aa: CASSLGGSPQPQHF
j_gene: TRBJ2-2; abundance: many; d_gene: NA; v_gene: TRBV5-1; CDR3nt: TGCGCCAGCAGCATGAGTCCGGGTAACACCGGGGAGCTGTTTTTT; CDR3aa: CASSMSPGNTGELFF
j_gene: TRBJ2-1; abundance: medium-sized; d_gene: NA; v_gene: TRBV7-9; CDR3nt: TGTGCCAGCAGCGGGGCGCGCTCCTACAATGAGCAGTTCTTC; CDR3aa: CASSGARSYNEQFF
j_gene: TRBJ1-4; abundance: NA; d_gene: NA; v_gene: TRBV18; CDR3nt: TGTGCCAGCTCACCCCGGGTAAATGAAAAACTGTTTTTT; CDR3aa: CASSPRVNEKLFF
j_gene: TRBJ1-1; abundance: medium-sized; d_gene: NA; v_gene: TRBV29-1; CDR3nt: TGCAGCGTTGAACAGGGGAAGAATGAAGCTTTCTTT; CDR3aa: CSVEQGKNEAFF
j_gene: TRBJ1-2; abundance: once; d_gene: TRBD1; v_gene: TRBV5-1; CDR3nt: TGCGCCAGCAGCTTGGGTCGAACAGGGGGGTATGGCTACACCTTC; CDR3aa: CASSLGRTGGYGYTF
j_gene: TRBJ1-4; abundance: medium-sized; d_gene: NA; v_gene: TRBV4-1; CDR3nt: TGCGCCAGCAGCCAAGATGATCTGACAGAGAAGAATGAAAAACTGTTTTTT; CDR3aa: CASSQDDLTEKNEKLFF
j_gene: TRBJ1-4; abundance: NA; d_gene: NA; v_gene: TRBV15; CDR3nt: TGTGCCACCAGCAAGAGCAAAAGCCGGGATGAAAAACTGTTTTTT; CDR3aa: CATSKSKSRDEKLFF
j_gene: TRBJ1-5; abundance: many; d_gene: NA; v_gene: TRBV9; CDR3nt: TGTGCCAGCAGCGTAGGCGGTGGCAATCAGCCCCAGCATTTT; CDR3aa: CASSVGGGNQPQHF
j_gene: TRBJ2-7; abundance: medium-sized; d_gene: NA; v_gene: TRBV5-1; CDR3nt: TGCGCCAGCAGCCTGACAGGCCTCTCCTACGAGCAGTACTTC; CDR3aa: CASSLTGLSYEQYF
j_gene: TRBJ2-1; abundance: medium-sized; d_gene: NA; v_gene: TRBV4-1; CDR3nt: TGCGCCAGCAGCCAAGGGTTTGAGCAGTTCTTC; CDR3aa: CASSQGFEQFF
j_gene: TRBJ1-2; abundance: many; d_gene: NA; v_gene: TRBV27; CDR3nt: TGTGCCAGCAGTTTAACCAGGGACGGCTACTATGGCTACACCTTC; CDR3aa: CASSLTRDGYYGYTF
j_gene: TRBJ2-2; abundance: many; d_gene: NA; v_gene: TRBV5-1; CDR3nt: TGCGCCAGCCACGAAGGACTGATGTTGGCAAACACCGGGGAGCTGTTTTTT; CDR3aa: CASHEGLMLANTGELFF
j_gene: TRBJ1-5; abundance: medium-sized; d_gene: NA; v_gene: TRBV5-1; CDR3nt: TGCGCCAGCAGCTTGGATTGTAAGACCCGGGCATCACAGCCCCAGCATTTT; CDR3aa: CASSLDCKTRASQPQHF
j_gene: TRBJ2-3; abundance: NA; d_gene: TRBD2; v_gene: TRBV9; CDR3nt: TGTGCCAGCAGTCATCCCCTGCGGGGGGGCTCAGATACGCAGTATTTT; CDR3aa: CASSHPLRGGSDTQYF
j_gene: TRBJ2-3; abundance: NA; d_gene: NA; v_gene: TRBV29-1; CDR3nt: TGCAGCGTGGACGGCCCTCTTTACACAGATACGCAGTATTTT; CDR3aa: CSVDGPLYTDTQYF
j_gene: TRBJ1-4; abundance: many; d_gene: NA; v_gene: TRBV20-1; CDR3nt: TGCAGTGCTAGACCATCTGAGGGGGAAAAACTGTTTTTT; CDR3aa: CSARPSEGEKLFF
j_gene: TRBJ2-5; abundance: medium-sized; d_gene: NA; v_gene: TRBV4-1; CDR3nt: TGCGCCAGCAGCCAAGATCTTGCGGGGTCCTACCAAGAGACCCAGTACTTC; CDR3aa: CASSQDLAGSYQETQYF
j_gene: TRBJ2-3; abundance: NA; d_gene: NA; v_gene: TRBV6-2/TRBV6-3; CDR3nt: TGTGCCAGCAGCCCCACAGGGGATACGCAGTATTTT; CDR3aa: CASSPTGDTQYF
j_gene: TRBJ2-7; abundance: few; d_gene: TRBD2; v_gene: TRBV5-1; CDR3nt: TGCGCCAGCAGCCCCCAGAAAGCGGGGTACGGCTACGAGCAGTACTTC; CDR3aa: CASSPQKAGYGYEQYF
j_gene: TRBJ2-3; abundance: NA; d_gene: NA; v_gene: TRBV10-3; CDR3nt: TGTGCCATCAGTGAGTCGAGTGTGATGAATACGCAGTATTTT; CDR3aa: CAISESSVMNTQYF
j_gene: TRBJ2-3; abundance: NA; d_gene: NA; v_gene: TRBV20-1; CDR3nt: TGCAGTGCTTCCCTGAACCCGGCGGCGCAGTATTTT; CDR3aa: CSASLNPAAQYF
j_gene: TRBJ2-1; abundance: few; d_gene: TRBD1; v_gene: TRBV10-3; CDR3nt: TGTGCCATCAGTGCCGGGACAGGGGATGAGCAGTTCTTC; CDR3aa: CAISAGTGDEQFF
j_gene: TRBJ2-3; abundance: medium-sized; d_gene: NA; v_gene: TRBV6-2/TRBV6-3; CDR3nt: TGTGCCAGCAGTTACCCGCCGGGAGATACGCAGTATTTT; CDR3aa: CASSYPPGDTQYF
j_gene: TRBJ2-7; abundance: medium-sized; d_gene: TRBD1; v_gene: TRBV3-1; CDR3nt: TGTGCCAGCAGCCAAAGACAGGGGTGGACCTACGAGCAGTACTTC; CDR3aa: CASSQRQGWTYEQYF
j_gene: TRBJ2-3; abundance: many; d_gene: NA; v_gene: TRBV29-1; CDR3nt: TGCAGCGCCTTGTGGAGCACAGATACGCAGTATTTT; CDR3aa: CSALWSTDTQYF
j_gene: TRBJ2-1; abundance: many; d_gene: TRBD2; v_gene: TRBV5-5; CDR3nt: TGTGCCAGCAGCTTCGGGCGGGGGGCCAATGAGCAGTTCTTC; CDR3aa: CASSFGRGANEQFF
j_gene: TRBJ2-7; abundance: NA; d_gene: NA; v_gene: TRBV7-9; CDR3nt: TGTGCCAGCAGACCTCTTACAGGGACCCTCTACGAGCAGTACTTC; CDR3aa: CASRPLTGTLYEQYF
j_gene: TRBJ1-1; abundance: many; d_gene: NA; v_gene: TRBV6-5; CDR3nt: TGTGCCAGCAGTTACTCAGGCGAGGTGGCTGAAGCTTTCTTT; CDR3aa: CASSYSGEVAEAFF
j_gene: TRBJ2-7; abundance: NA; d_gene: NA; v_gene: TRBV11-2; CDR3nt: TGTGCCAGCAGCTTCATACAGGGACCCCACGAGCAGTACTTC; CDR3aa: CASSFIQGPHEQYF
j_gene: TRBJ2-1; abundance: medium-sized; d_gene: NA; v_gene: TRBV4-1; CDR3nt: TGCGCCAGCAGACAGCTCAATGAGCAGTTCTTC; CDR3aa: CASRQLNEQFF
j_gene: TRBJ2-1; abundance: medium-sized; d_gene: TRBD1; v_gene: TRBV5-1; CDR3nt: TGCGCCAGCAGCTTGGGACAGGGGGCCAACAATGAGCAGTTCTTC; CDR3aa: CASSLGQGANNEQFF
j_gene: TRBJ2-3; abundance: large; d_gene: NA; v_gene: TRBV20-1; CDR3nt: TGCAGTGCTAGGGGTCAGGGGGGGACAGATACGCAGTATTTT; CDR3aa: CSARGQGGTDTQYF
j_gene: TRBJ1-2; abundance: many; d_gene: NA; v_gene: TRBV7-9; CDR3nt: TGTGCCAGCAGCCTTGGACAGCCGACTAACTATGGCTACACCTTC; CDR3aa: CASSLGQPTNYGYTF
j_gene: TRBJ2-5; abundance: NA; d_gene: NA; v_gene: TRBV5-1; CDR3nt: TGCGCCAGCAGCCCCCTGGACACCCAAGAGACCCAGTACTTC; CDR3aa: CASSPLDTQETQYF
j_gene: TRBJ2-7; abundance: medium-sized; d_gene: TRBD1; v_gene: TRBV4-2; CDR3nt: TGTGCCAGCAGCCAAACCCGGACAGGGAATCAGAACGAGCAGTACTTC; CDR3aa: CASSQTRTGNQNEQYF
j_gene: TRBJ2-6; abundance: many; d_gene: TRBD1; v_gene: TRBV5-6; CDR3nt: TGTGCCAGCAGCTGGGACAGGGGGGCCAACGTCCTGACTTTC; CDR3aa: CASSWDRGANVLTF
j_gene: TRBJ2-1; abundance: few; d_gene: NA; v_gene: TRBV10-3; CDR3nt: TGTGCCATCAGTGATCCCAATAGCTCCTACAATGAGCAGTTCTTC; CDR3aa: CAISDPNSSYNEQFF
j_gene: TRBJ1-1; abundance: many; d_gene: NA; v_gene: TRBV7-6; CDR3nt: TGTGCCAGCAGCTTAGGTGGTTCGAACACTGAAGCTTTCTTT; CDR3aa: CASSLGGSNTEAFF